The rows below give T cell receptor beta chains drawn from one sample of a study of T cells in Graves' hyperthyroidism and ophthalmopathy. TCRdb recomputed calls from the multiplex PCR reads with MiXCR, one row per CDR3 protein. The table shows fewer than 750,000 distinct CDR3 sequences, with 35% to 55% occurring only once. The material sequenced was peripheral blood or thyroid tissue (not recorded which). The receptors originated from a young woman with Graves' hyperthyroidism. Both conserved end residues are part of each CDR3. The D gene is left open where the match is weak. Clone size is shown for a subset of rows, as once, few, many or a class of expanded clone.

V	J	D	size	CDR3	DNA
TRBV29-1	TRBJ1-5	TRBD1	few	CSVGQGETQHF	TGCAGCGTTGGACAGGGAGAGACCCAGCATTTT
TRBV6-1	TRBJ1-1	TRBD1	.	CASSEGQRNTEPFF	TGTGCCAGCAGTGAGGGACAGAGGAACACTGAACCTTTCTTT
TRBV3-1	TRBJ2-7	.	few	CASSPLRQRPYEQYF	TGTGCCAGCAGCCCCCTACGACAGCGACCCTACGAGCAGTACTTC
TRBV27	TRBJ2-2	TRBD2	few	CASSFSGRAHTGELFF	TGTGCCAGCAGTTTCAGCGGGAGGGCTCACACCGGGGAGCTGTTTTTT
TRBV5-1	TRBJ2-3	.	.	CASRPLISTDTQYF	TGCGCCAGCAGGCCGTTAATCAGCACAGATACGCAGTATTTT
TRBV6-6	TRBJ2-5	TRBD1	many	CASSSPGQGKETQYF	TGTGCCAGCAGTTCGCCGGGACAGGGAAAAGAGACCCAGTACTTC
TRBV4-3	TRBJ1-5	.	many	CASSQEGGIDQPQHF	TGCGCCAGCAGCCAAGAAGGGGGGATTGATCAGCCCCAGCATTTT
TRBV18	TRBJ2-7	.	once	CASAAPKAGEGDEQYF	TGTGCCAGCGCGGCGCCTAAGGCGGGAGAGGGGGACGAGCAGTACTTC
TRBV2	TRBJ1-2	.	.	CASSAQEDYGYTF	TGTGCCAGCAGTGCACAGGAGGACTATGGCTACACCTTC
TRBV7-6	TRBJ1-2	TRBD1	.	CASSLLRTGGYGYTF	TGTGCCAGCAGCTTACTTAGGACAGGGGGCTATGGCTACACCTTC
TRBV20-1	TRBJ2-5	TRBD1	many	CSARGQKKETQYF	TGCAGTGCCCGGGGACAGAAAAAAGAGACCCAGTACTTC
TRBV10-3	TRBJ2-3	TRBD2	many	CAISGRGSINTQYF	TGTGCCATCAGTGGACGCGGGAGCATAAATACGCAGTATTTT
TRBV20-1	TRBJ1-1	.	.	CSANPGAEAFF	TGCAGTGCTAATCCAGGGGCTGAAGCTTTCTTT
TRBV7-3	TRBJ2-1	TRBD1	few	CASSQGVNEQFF	TGTGCCAGCAGTCAGGGGGTCAATGAGCAGTTCTTC
TRBV7-9	TRBJ1-2	.	.	CASSAHLTDRNYGYTF	TGTGCCAGCAGCGCCCACCTGACGGACCGTAACTATGGCTACACCTTC
TRBV12-3/TRBV12-4	TRBJ2-3	.	few	CASSPSLADTQYF	TGTGCCAGCAGTCCCAGCCTTGCAGATACGCAGTATTTT
TRBV20-1	TRBJ2-6	.	many	CSARDHGDSGANVLTF	TGCAGTGCTAGAGATCACGGGGACTCTGGGGCCAACGTCCTGACTTTC
TRBV20-1	TRBJ2-1	TRBD2	.	CSARRLAGGDEQFF	TGCAGTGCTAGAAGGCTAGCGGGAGGGGACGAGCAGTTCTTC
TRBV7-9	TRBJ2-4	.	.	CASSTRDSNIQYF	TGTGCCAGCAGCACGCGGGACAGCAACATTCAGTACTTC
TRBV7-3	TRBJ2-7	TRBD2	.	CASSSRLAGVDEQYF	TGTGCCAGCAGCTCCCGACTAGCGGGAGTGGACGAGCAGTACTTC
TRBV2	TRBJ1-4	.	.	CASRLLESQGPNEKLFF	TGTGCCAGCAGGTTATTGGAAAGCCAAGGACCTAATGAAAAACTGTTTTTT
TRBV4-1	TRBJ1-2	.	many	CASSQDPGAVDYGYTF	TGCGCCAGCAGCCAAGATCCGGGGGCCGTTGACTATGGCTACACCTTC
TRBV20-1	TRBJ1-2	TRBD1	.	CSALQAGPGGYGYTF	TGCAGTGCTCTCCAAGCCGGTCCAGGGGGCTATGGCTACACCTTC
TRBV7-3	TRBJ1-2	.	.	CASSPLAGAGGYTF	TGTGCCAGCAGCCCTCTCGCGGGGGCCGGTGGCTACACCTTC
TRBV27	TRBJ2-7	TRBD1	once	CASSPTGPYGQYF	TGTGCCAGCAGCCCGACAGGGCCCTACGGGCAGTACTTC
TRBV10-3	TRBJ1-5	.	.	CASSLISGRSQPQHF	TGTGCCAGCAGTTTGATTAGCGGGAGATCTCAGCCCCAGCATTTT
TRBV5-6	TRBJ1-2	.	many	CASSLVGASYGYTF	TGTGCCAGCAGCTTGGTCGGGGCGTCCTATGGCTACACCTTC
TRBV29-1	TRBJ1-1	.	once	CSVERGGAVLNTEAFF	TGCAGCGTTGAACGAGGTGGGGCAGTACTGAACACTGAAGCTTTCTTT
TRBV2	TRBJ1-2	.	once	CASRPWTVLGYTF	TGTGCCAGCAGGCCCTGGACAGTCTTAGGCTACACCTTC
TRBV27	TRBJ1-2	.	many	CASSLRAGYGYTF	TGTGCCAGCAGTTTAAGGGCAGGCTATGGCTACACCTTC
TRBV4-1	TRBJ2-3	.	many	CASSQEFSTDTQYF	TGCGCCAGCAGCCAAGAGTTCAGCACAGATACGCAGTATTTT
TRBV20-1	TRBJ1-1	TRBD1	.	CSARYRGAFF	TGCAGTGCTAGATACAGGGGCGCTTTCTTT
TRBV15	TRBJ1-2	.	many	CATSPRSGNYGYTF	TGTGCCACCAGCCCGAGGTCAGGGAACTATGGCTACACCTTC
TRBV7-8	TRBJ2-7	TRBD1	.	CASSLVLVTGDIYEQYF	TGTGCCAGCAGCTTAGTCTTGGTGACAGGGGATATCTACGAGCAGTACTTC
TRBV7-3	TRBJ1-1	.	.	CASSLTVGNGAEAFF	TGTGCCAGCAGCTTAACGGTGGGGAATGGGGCTGAAGCTTTCTTT
TRBV10-3	TRBJ2-2	.	.	CAISESQDTGELFF	TGTGCCATCAGTGAGTCGCAGGACACCGGGGAGCTGTTTTTT
TRBV10-3	TRBJ2-5	TRBD1	.	CATSRTGGEETQYF	TGTGCCACCTCGAGGACAGGGGGCGAAGAGACCCAGTACTTC
TRBV5-1	TRBJ1-1	.	many	CASSLGTLSTMNTEAFF	TGCGCCAGCAGCCTCGGGACATTATCCACCATGAACACTGAAGCTTTCTTT
TRBV29-1	TRBJ1-1	TRBD1	once	CSVRQGGLNTEAFF	TGCAGCGTCCGACAGGGGGGATTGAACACTGAAGCTTTCTTT
TRBV7-2	TRBJ2-5	.	.	CASSLNSGREYETQYF	TGTGCCAGCAGCTTAAACTCGGGCAGGGAGTATGAGACCCAGTACTTC
TRBV2	TRBJ1-5	TRBD1	many	CASSTRDSGNNQPQHF	TGTGCCAGCAGCACCCGGGACAGCGGTAACAATCAGCCCCAGCATTTT
TRBV2	TRBJ1-1	TRBD1	.	CASVDLGDRRGTEAFF	TGTGCCAGCGTTGATCTAGGGGACAGGAGGGGAACTGAAGCTTTCTTT
TRBV27	TRBJ2-7	.	few	CASSFWGNSYEQYF	TGTGCCAGCAGTTTCTGGGGAAACTCCTACGAGCAGTACTTC
TRBV7-2	TRBJ2-2	.	many	CASSSHGGSYGELFF	TGTGCCAGCAGCTCACATGGTGGGAGTTACGGGGAGCTGTTTTTT
TRBV6-1	TRBJ1-1	.	few	CASSEDPGFGTEAFF	TGTGCCAGCAGTGAAGATCCAGGGTTTGGAACTGAAGCTTTCTTT
TRBV10-3	TRBJ2-3	TRBD2	.	CAISESAGVGTDTQYF	TGTGCCATCAGTGAGTCGGCGGGAGTAGGCACAGATACGCAGTATTTT
TRBV6-6	TRBJ1-3	.	many	CASRSGQGRSGGNTIYF	TGTGCCAGCAGATCGGGCCAGGGGCGTTCAGGTGGAAACACCATATATTTT
TRBV11-3	TRBJ2-5	TRBD2	.	CASSLAGLAGGRRETQYF	TGTGCCAGCAGCTTAGCCGGACTAGCGGGAGGGCGGCGGGAGACCCAGTACTTC
TRBV7-9	TRBJ2-7	.	.	CASSLPPWGSGDSYEQYF	TGTGCCAGCAGCTTACCCCCCTGGGGTAGCGGAGACTCCTACGAGCAGTACTTC
TRBV19	TRBJ1-5	TRBD1	.	CASSIRRQGDSNQPQHF	TGTGCCAGTAGTATTCGGAGACAGGGGGATAGCAATCAGCCCCAGCATTTT
TRBV20-1	TRBJ2-5	TRBD2	.	CSARVPSGSQETQYF	TGCAGTGCTAGAGTCCCTAGCGGGAGCCAAGAGACCCAGTACTTC
TRBV19	TRBJ2-2	TRBD1	few	CAATGVGELFF	TGTGCCGCGACAGGGGTCGGGGAGCTGTTTTTT
TRBV7-3	TRBJ2-2	TRBD1	.	CASSPDPGQVTGEPFF	TGCGCCAGCAGCCCCGATCCGGGACAGGTCACCGGGGAGCCGTTTTTT
TRBV24-1	TRBJ2-2	TRBD1	.	CAAAPGTGSTGELFF	TGTGCCGCTGCCCCCGGGACAGGGTCCACCGGGGAGCTGTTTTTT
TRBV7-6	TRBJ1-2	.	.	CASSSGENYGYTF	TGTGCCAGCAGCTCAGGGGAAAACTATGGCTACACCTTC
TRBV7-9	TRBJ1-4	.	many	CASSIQGLQGYEKLFF	TGTGCCAGCAGCATACAGGGACTCCAGGGATATGAAAAACTGTTTTTT
TRBV7-2	TRBJ1-1	.	.	CASSLDGVNTEAFF	TGTGCCAGCAGCCTCGACGGGGTCAACACTGAAGCTTTCTTT
TRBV2	TRBJ1-1	.	.	CASHEYTTNEGGAFF	TGTGCCAGCCACGAGTACACCACGAACGAGGGGGGAGCTTTCTTT
TRBV29-1	TRBJ2-5	.	.	CSVDSGDGVTQYF	TGCAGCGTTGATTCTGGTGATGGAGTGACCCAGTACTTC
TRBV29-1	TRBJ2-3	.	many	CSGSKGQLDTQYF	TGCAGCGGATCAAAAGGACAGTTAGATACGCAGTATTTT